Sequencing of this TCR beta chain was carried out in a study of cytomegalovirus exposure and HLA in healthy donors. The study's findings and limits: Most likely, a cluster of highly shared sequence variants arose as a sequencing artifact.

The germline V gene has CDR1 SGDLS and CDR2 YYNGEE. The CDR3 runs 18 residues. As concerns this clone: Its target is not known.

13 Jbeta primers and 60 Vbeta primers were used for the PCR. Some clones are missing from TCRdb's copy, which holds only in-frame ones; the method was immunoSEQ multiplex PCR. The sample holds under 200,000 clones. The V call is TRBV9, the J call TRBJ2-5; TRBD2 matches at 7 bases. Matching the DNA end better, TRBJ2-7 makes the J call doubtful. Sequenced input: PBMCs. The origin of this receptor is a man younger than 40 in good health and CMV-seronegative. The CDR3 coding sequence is TGTGCCAGCAGCGTAGGGATGGGGGGGAGACAGAGATCCTACGAGCAGTACTTC. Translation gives CASSVGMGGRQRSYEQYF.